By frequency in the sample, the clone carrying this T cell receptor (beta chain) is medium-sized. Antigen: not known. TCRdb recomputed calls from the 5' RACE reads with MiXCR, one row per CDR3 protein. Of more than 30,000 distinct CDR3 sequences in the sample, about an eighth were seen once. These data come from a study of neurological immune-mediated disorders. Whole-study results and caveats: Private repertoires in all groups were suggested by the finding that expanded clones across subjects shared no CDR3 amino acid sequences.

The time point was: technical triplicate 2. The sorted-subset TCR libraries were prepared using 1 million CD4+ or CD8+ T cells as the starting material. This CDR3 comprises 12 residues. V shed 8 bases and J shed 2 bases, with 8 bases lying between them. Germline CDR1 is SGHVS and CDR2 is FQNEAQ. The source is a female donor with HTLV-1-associated myelopathy (HAM/TSP). The source material was CD4+ T cells from blood. V is TRBV7-8 and J is TRBJ2-3; D is undetermined. CDR3 sequence: CASQKSTDTQYF. The CDR3 region has the DNA TGTGCCAGCCAAAAATCCACAGATACGCAGTATTTT.